The rows below give T cell receptor beta chains drawn from one sample of a study of spatial heterogeneity in lung cancer. Using its own MiXCR run on the 5' RACE reads, TCRdb lists one record per CDR3 protein. The profile covers under 45,000 distinct CDR3 sequences, with around 7.6% appearing a single time and roughly a tenth taken by the ten largest. The sample consisted of PBMCs, taken at follow-up. Every receptor here comes from a male donor with early-stage non-small cell lung cancer. Both conserved end residues are trimmed from each CDR3.

v_call,j_call,cdr3_aa
TRBV7-8,TRBJ2-1,ASSTRLAPYNEQF
TRBV15,TRBJ2-6,ATSRDWAAGANVLT
TRBV20-1,TRBJ2-3,SARLAGRDTQY
TRBV19,TRBJ2-7,ASSVSDSYYEQY
TRBV6-1,TRBJ2-7,ASRSTTYEQY
TRBV11-2,TRBJ2-7,ASSLVMDSPSYEQY
TRBV4-2,TRBJ1-1,ASSQEEGSGTEAF
TRBV29-1,TRBJ2-1,SVESIAADLYNEQF
TRBV6-2/TRBV6-3,TRBJ2-3,ASCPSGDTDTQY
TRBV7-2,TRBJ1-3,ASSLTGLSENTIY
TRBV29-1,TRBJ2-3,SGQTGADTQY
TRBV5-4,TRBJ1-4,ASSLDVGQGGTNEKLF
TRBV11-2,TRBJ2-3,ASSLDQGARTDTQY
TRBV12-3/TRBV12-4,TRBJ1-3,ASSLGVLSGNTIY
TRBV19,TRBJ1-6,GDRGEGNSPLH
TRBV20-1,TRBJ2-2,SAPTETGELF
TRBV7-3,TRBJ1-1,ASSSPVTGGDTEAF
TRBV7-9,TRBJ1-2,ASSLSASYGYT
TRBV27,TRBJ1-2,ASSGQGGGYT
TRBV5-6,TRBJ2-2,ASSLTGISAGELF
TRBV12-3/TRBV12-4,TRBJ1-5,ASNFDRGNQPQH
TRBV7-9,TRBJ2-1,ASSPWGGANNEQF
TRBV19,TRBJ2-2,ASRDFGAGELF
TRBV7-9,TRBJ2-1,ASSSSGGPNEQF
TRBV27,TRBJ2-1,ASSLSPGQGDNEQF
TRBV7-3,TRBJ2-5,ASSAHGTGNQETQY
TRBV3-1,TRBJ2-3,ASSPDSSGGYTDTQY
TRBV2,TRBJ2-7,ASRLTGTGSYEQY